This T cell receptor beta chain was recorded in a study of cytomegalovirus exposure and HLA in healthy donors (TCRdb year 2017). Regarding the study in general: In an earlier analysis of some 610 of the donors, approximately 300 Gb of sequence data and about 110 million unique TCR beta sequences from about 190 million T cells were reported. Roughly 300 gigabases of sequencing data and 70 million to 95 million unique TCR sequences made up an early release that covered approximately 620 HLA-typed donors. Of the roughly 410 genotyped donors, less than 90% were placed in the genetic ancestry cluster associated with self-reported Caucasian donors. The study aimed to test whether signatures of past pathogen exposure could be identified by cataloging public T cell receptors. The study used immunosequencing to profile the T cell repertoires of approximately 690 subjects and linked those repertoires to cytomegalovirus serostatus. Along with the approximately 600-subject first cohort, a separate validation cohort of 120 different subjects was used. High-throughput TCR immunosequencing, statistical association of individual TCRs with disease status, and machine learning were combined to predict cytomegalovirus infection status. In a later analysis, previously published TCR beta repertoires from 666 donors were re-analyzed and high-resolution HLA genotyping was added so that TCR occurrence patterns could be studied. The later analysis used no new phenotypic data to find candidate immune exposures, relying instead on TCR beta sequences and their occurrence across donors. To decide whether each TCR beta V gene segment behaved as functional or pseudogenic, an earlier analysis of approximately 590 of the donors relied on high-throughput TCR beta sequencing. Donor age, sex, ethnicity and CMV serostatus were compiled together with the repertoire data. Genome-wide SNP genotypes for about three fifths of the roughly 700 donors were used in a later genetic analysis, which treated that subset as a discovery cohort. Every discovery cohort repertoire had been produced on one sequencing platform. Class I and class II HLA loci were covered by the typing at four-digit resolution. Typing coverage differed by locus: A, B, C, DRB1 and DQB1 were typed in roughly 629-630 donors, DQA1 in around 500, DPA1 in 600 to 610, and DPB1 in around 490. Several DR-DQ haplotypes were handled as single units for association and clustering, since linkage in the cohort was strong. Among 398 genotyped donors of the cohort, an average of approximately 240,000 unique TCR beta nucleotide sequences were sequenced per donor, roughly 18% of them non-productive. General findings and caveats noted by the study authors: Linkage disequilibrium might explain the correlated functional status among segregating V segments, but an unknown experimental factor could not be excluded. Because HLA typing was unavailable for some donors at each locus, only the typed subset was used in association tests. The study gave a list of about 150 TCR beta chains associated with cytomegalovirus. A later analysis found that HLA-associated TCR beta chains were more clonally expanded and had lower generation probabilities than equally common non-associated chains. CMV serostatus was the only immune exposure information available for the cohort. In both the original and validation cohorts, the classifier was reported to diagnose cytomegalovirus status with high specificity and sensitivity. A later analysis associated roughly 17,000 TCR beta sequences with specific HLA alleles at a false discovery rate of 0.05. The sequencing pipeline was judged likely to have produced a cluster of highly shared sequence variants as a technical artifact. In a later analysis, several top co-occurrence clusters were reported to appear linked to parvovirus B19, influenza, CMV and Epstein-Barr virus. In vitro tests confirmed that a few of the cytomegalovirus-associated TCR beta chains recognize cytomegalovirus antigens. Assigning TCR associations to individual alleles was difficult when HLA alleles, especially DR and DQ, strongly co-occurred. Most TCR sequences were observed very rarely across donors, whereas some public TCRs were present in many individuals. A later analysis found that TCR association rates varied across HLA loci, with DRB1 alleles showing the most associated TCRs and HLA-C alleles the fewest. The authors suggested that the approach could potentially be generalized to other disease states and immunological phenotypes. Compared with the approximately 670-donor mean, donors in an Asian-associated ancestry cluster had fewer N-insertions in productive TCRs, according to a later genetic analysis. Only TCR beta chains were sequenced in this cohort, and the absence of alpha or paired-chain data limited detectable features. In a later genetic analysis, a missense DCLRE1C variant was associated with V-gene and J-gene trimming of TCR beta chains, and the association was replicated in an independent cohort. Because the 87-base-pair reads could not distinguish some IMGT-functional V segments, including TRBV6-2 and TRBV6-3, those segments were excluded. In a later analysis, most CMV-associated TCR beta chains were found to appear HLA-restricted, with HLA associations seemingly driven largely by CMV exposure. The presence/absence analyses assumed that sequencing depth was roughly uniform across donors, and that assumption may not be true. In an earlier analysis of around 500 of the donors, most TCR beta V segments appeared in productive rearrangements about 90% or about 30% of the time, broadly matching IMGT annotations. Because counts were too low, seventeen rarely observed V segments, including chromosome 9 orphons, were left out of the earlier analysis of 587 of the donors. A further reported finding was that TCR beta sequences accurately predicted the HLA-A and HLA-B alleles for most subjects in the first cohort.

The cohort comprised around 700 healthy bone marrow donors. At the time of sampling, all cohort members were nominally healthy, though unrecorded immune exposures were likely present. The donor tested CMV seronegative and was one of the 352 seronegative cohort members. A peripheral blood sample was collected from each donor, and TCR beta sequencing was performed on peripheral blood mononuclear cells. Genomic DNA extraction from the blood cell samples was performed with the Qiagen DNeasy Blood Extraction Kit. A note on this clone: Which antigen it targets is not known. Per-nucleotide qualities are absent, and no much larger clonotype sits a single base away.

V has 5 bases trimmed and J has 7 bases trimmed; junction bases matching no gene number 10. As encoded in the germline V gene, CDR1 is SNHLY while CDR2 is FYNNEI. There are 15 amino acids in the CDR3, from cysteine to phenylalanine inclusive. CDR3 DNA is the only sequence kept; it has 45 bases, read in frame from the first base. Library generation was performed with the immunoSEQ multiplex PCR assay. The multiplex PCR relied on a mix of 60 forward primers for TCR Vbeta segments and 13 reverse primers for TCR Jbeta segments. The CDR3 region of rearranged TCR beta genes was amplified from genomic DNA with a multiplex PCR assay. On the Illumina HiSeq System, the amplified TCR beta libraries were sequenced as 87-base-pair reads. In the original analysis: Across the 640 or so repertoires, a later analysis counted tens of millions of unique TCR beta chains, 9 million to 14 million of which were shared by at least two donors. To remove PCR and sequencing errors, raw reads were error-corrected and collapsed into unique sequences using a nearest-neighbor algorithm that merged closely related sequences. V, D and J gene segments were assigned by aligning CDR3 sequences to IMGT reference sequences. For a sequence to be retained, a match of at least six nucleotides to both a V gene segment and a J gene segment was required. Rearrangements were classified as productive when the CDR3 lacked stop codons and remained in frame with V and J, and all other rearrangements were classified as non-productive. CDR3 was defined according to IMGT convention as the region running from the second conserved V-encoded cysteine to the conserved J-encoded phenylalanine. The earlier analysis of 587 of the donors excluded sequences that lacked an unambiguous match to a single V gene segment. An earlier analysis of 587 of the donors called V segments functional above 56.7% productive rearrangements and segregating when the between-donor standard deviation exceeded 5%. A statistical classification framework was built to diagnose cytomegalovirus status from the catalog of TCR beta chain sequences. V and J gene assignment, in a later analysis, came from comparing TCR nucleotide sequences with IMGT/GENE-DB human TR gene sequences. The TCRdist pipeline was used in a later analysis to assign CDR3 sequences and most-parsimonious VDJ recombination scenarios. In a later analysis, each TCR beta chain was defined by its CDR3 amino acid sequence together with its V-gene family, and reads without a unique V-gene family were excluded. To address suspected cross-contamination and a sequencing artifact, a later analysis removed 450 to 700 highly shared, low-generation-probability nucleotide sequences. A later analysis calculated a clonal expansion index for each public chain from normalized within-repertoire ranks of inferred template counts. Generation probabilities in a later analysis came from a VDJ recombination model fitted to out-of-frame rearrangements, and those results were checked against IGoR. In a later analysis, hypergeometric tests were used to score TCR-TCR, TCR-HLA and TCR-CMV co-occurrence, with a repertoire-size bias correction applied to TCR pairs. To estimate false discovery rates, a later analysis permuted the HLA or CMV assignments 20 times. In a later analysis, co-occurring TCRs were grouped using DBSCAN, with TCRdist sequence similarity added in when clustering inside HLA-allele-positive subsets. Repertoires with fewer than 30,000 or more than 120,000 public chains, plus five repertoires with anomalous nucleotide sharing, were excluded from co-occurrence clustering. Not all clones reach the TCRdb copy of this immuneACCESS table, which keeps in-frame sequences only. Checked studies attribute under half of the gap to unresolved V genes and leave the rest unexplained. The V and J calls and clone size come from that table; D and trimming were worked out from the DNA. The sample table lists around 190,000 clones, roughly 87% of them with a count of one. About 1% of the sample goes to the ten largest clones.

Sample: PBMCs. This TCR was recovered from a boy aged 2 to 10 in good health and CMV-seronegative. Recombination linked TRBV2 to TRBJ2-2; 7 central nucleotides agree with TRBD1. The CDR3 reads CASSRRTGTGGELFF. The nucleotides read TGTGCCAGCAGTCGTAGGACAGGAACGGGCGGGGAGCTGTTTTTT.